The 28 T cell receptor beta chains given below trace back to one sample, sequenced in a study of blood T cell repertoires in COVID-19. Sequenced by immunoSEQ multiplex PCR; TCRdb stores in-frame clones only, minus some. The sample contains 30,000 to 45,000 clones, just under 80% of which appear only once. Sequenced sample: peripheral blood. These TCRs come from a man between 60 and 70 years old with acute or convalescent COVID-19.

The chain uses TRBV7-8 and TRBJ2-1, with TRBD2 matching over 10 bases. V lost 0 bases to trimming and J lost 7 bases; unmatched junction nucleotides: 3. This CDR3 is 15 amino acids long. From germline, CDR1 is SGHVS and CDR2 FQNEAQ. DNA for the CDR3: TGTGCCAGCAGCTTAGCTAGCGGGAGGATTAATGAGCAGTTCTTC. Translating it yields CASSLASGRINEQFF.

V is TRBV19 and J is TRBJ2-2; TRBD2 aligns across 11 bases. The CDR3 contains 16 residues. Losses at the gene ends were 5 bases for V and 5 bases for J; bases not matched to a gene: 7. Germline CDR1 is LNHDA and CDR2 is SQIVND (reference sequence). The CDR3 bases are TGTGCCAGTAGTCCCCGACTAGCGGGAAGAACCGGGGAGCTGTTTTTT. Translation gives CASSPRLAGRTGELFF.

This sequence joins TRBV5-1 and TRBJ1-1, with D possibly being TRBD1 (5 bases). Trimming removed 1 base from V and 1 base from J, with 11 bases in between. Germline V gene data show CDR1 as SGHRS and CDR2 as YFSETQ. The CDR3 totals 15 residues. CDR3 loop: CASSLTMGGNTEAFF. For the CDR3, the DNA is TGCGCCAGCAGCTTGACGATGGGGGGGAACACTGAAGCTTTCTTT.

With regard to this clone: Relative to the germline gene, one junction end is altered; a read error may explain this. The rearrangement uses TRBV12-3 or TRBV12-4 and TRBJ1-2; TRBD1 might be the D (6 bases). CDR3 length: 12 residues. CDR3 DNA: TGTGCCAGCAGCCAAGGGGGAGATACCAAGGCCTTC. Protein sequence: CASSQGGDTKAF.

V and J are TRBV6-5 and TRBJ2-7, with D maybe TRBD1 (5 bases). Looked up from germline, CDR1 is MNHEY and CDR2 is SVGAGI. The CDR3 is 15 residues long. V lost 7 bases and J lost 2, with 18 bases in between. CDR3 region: CASTLGAAWTYEQYF. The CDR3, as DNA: TGTGCCAGCACTCTTGGGGCGGCCTGGACCTACGAGCAGTACTTC.

CDR3 nucleotides: TGTGCCACCAAAACCGGGACAGGGGCCGACGGCTACACCTTC. It specifies CATKTGTGADGYTF. V is TRBV6-5 and J is TRBJ1-2; 10 positions match TRBD1. V trimming: 10 bases; J trimming: 8 bases; junction bases outside the gene matches: 13. The CDR3 has 14 residues. Per the germline V gene, CDR1 is MNHEY and CDR2 is SVGAGI.

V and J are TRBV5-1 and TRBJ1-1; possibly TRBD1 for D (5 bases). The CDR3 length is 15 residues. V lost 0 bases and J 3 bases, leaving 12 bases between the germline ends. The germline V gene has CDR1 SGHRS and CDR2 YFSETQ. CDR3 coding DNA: TGCGCCAGCAGCTTGGTCGGGGGAAGAGACACTGAAGCTTTCTTT. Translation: CASSLVGGRDTEAFF.

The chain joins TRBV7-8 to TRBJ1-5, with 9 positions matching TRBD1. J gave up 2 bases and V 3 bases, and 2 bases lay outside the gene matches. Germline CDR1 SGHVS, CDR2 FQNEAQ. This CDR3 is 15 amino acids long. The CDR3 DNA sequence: TGTGCCAGCAGCTTGGGGACAGGGCGCAATCAGCCCCAGCATTTT. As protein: CASSLGTGRNQPQHF.

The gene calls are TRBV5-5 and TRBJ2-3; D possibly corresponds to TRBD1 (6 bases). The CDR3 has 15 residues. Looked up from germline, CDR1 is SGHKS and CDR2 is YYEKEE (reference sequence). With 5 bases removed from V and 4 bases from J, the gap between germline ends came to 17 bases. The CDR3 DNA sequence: TGTGCCAGCAGTAAGGACAGCCATCCGGCAGATACGCAGTATTTT. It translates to CASSKDSHPADTQYF.

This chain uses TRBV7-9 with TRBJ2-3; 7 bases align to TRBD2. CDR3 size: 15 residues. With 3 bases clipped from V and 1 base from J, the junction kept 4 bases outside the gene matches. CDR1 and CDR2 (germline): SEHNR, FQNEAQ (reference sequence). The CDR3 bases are TGTGCCAGCAGCTTTGCAACTAGCGGCACAGATACGCAGTATTTT. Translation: CASSFATSGTDTQYF.

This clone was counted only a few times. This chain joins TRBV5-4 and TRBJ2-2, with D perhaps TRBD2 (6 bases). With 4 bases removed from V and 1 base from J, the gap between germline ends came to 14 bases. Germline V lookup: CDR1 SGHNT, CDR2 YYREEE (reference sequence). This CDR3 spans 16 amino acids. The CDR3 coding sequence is TGTGCCAGCAGCCGCCCAGGAGGGAAGAACACCGGGGAGCTGTTTTTT. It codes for CASSRPGGKNTGELFF.

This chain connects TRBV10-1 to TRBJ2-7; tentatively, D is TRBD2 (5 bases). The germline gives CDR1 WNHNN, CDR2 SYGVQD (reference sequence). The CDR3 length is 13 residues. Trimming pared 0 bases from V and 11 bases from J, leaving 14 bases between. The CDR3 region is CASSESGQPGKYF. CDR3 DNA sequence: TGCGCCAGCAGTGAGTCAGGGCAGCCGGGAAAGTACTTC.

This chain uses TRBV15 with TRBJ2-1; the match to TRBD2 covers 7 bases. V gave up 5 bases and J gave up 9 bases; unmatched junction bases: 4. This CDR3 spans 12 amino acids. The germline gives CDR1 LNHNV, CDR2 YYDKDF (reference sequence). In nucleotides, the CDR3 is TGTGCCACCAGCCGACCGGGGGGTGAGCAGTTCTTC. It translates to CATSRPGGEQFF. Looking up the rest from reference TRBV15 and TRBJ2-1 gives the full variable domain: DAMVIQNPRYQVTQFGKPVTLSCSQTLNHNVMYWYQQKSSQAPKLLFHYYDKDFNNEADTPDNFQSRRPNTSFCFLDIRSPGLGDTAMYLCATSRPGGEQFFGPGTRLTVL.

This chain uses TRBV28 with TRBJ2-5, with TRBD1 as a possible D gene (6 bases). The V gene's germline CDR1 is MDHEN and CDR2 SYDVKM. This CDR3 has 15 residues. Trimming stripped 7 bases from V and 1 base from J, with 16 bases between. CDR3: CASNTFRGLQETQYF. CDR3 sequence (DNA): TGTGCCAGCAACACTTTCAGGGGCCTCCAAGAGACCCAGTACTTC.

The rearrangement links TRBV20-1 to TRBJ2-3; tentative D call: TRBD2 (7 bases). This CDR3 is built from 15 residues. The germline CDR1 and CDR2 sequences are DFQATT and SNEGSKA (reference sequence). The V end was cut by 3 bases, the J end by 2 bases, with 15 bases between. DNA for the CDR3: TGCAGTGCTAGTGGGGCCCGGGGGGCCACAGATACGCAGTATTTT. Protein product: CSASGARGATDTQYF.

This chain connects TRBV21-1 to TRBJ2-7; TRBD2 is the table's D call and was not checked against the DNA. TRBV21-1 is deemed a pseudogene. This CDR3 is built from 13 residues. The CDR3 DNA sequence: TGTGCCAGCAGCCGTCAGCGGGAGTGCGAGCAGTACTTC. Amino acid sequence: CASSRQRECEQYF.

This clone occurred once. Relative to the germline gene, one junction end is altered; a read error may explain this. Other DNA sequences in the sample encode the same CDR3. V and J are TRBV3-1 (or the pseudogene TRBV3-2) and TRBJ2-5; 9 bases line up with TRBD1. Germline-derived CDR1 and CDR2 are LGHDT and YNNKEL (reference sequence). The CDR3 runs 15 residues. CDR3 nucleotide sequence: TGTGCCAGCAGTCAAGTGGGACAGGGTAAAGAGACCCAGTACTTC. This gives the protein CASSQVGQGKETQYF.

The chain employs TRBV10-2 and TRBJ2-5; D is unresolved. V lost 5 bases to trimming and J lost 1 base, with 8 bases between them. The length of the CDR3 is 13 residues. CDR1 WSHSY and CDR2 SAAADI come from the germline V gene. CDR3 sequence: CASSPHSQETQYF. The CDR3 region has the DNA TGCGCCAGCAGTCCCCACAGCCAAGAGACCCAGTACTTC.

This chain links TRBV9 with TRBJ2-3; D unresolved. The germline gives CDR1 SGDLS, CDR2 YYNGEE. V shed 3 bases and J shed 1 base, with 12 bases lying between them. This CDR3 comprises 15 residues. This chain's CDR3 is CASSGYNSRTDTQYF. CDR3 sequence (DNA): TGTGCCAGCAGCGGGTATAATAGCCGCACAGATACGCAGTATTTT.

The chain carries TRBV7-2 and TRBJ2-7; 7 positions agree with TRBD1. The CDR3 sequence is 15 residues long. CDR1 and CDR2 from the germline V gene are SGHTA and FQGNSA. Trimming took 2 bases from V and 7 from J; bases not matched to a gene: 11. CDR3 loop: CASSLTDRALREQYF. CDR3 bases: TGTGCCAGCAGCTTAACTGACAGGGCCCTTAGGGAGCAGTACTTC.

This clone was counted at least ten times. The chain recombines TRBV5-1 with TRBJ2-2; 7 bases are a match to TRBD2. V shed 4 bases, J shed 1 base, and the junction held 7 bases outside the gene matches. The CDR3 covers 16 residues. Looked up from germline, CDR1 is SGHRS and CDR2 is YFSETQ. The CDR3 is CASSPWASGNTGELFF. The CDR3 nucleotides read TGCGCCAGCAGCCCCTGGGCTAGCGGGAACACCGGGGAGCTGTTTTTT.

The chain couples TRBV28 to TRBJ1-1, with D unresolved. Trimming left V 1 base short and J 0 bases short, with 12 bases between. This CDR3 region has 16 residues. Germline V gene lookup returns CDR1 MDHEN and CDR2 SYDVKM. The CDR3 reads CASSLYVGSVNTEAFF. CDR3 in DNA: TGTGCCAGCAGTTTATACGTCGGCAGCGTGAACACTGAAGCTTTCTTT. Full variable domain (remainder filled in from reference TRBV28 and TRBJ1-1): DVKVTQSSRYLVKRTGEKVFLECVQDMDHENMFWYRQDPGLGLRLIYFSYDVKMKEKGDIPEGYSVSREKKERFSLILESASTNQTSMYLCASSLYVGSVNTEAFFGQGTRLTVV.

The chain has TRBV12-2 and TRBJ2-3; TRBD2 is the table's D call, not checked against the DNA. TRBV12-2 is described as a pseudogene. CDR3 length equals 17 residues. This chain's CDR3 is CASRQTARDSDTDTQYF. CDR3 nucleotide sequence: TGTGCAAGTCGCCAAACCGCCCGGGACTCTGACACAGATACGCAGTATTTT.

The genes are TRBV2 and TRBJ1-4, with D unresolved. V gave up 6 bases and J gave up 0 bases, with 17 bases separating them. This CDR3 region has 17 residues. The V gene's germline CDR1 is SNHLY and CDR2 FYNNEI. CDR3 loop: CASSGSRSSATNEKLFF. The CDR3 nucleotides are TGTGCCAGCAGCGGGTCTAGGTCGAGTGCAACTAATGAAAAACTGTTTTTT.

Written as DNA, the CDR3 is TGTGCCAGCAGCTTGGGGCTAGCGGGAACAAACACCGGGGAGCTGTTTTTT. Its protein is CASSLGLAGTNTGELFF. The V and J genes are TRBV5-6 and TRBJ2-2; TRBD2 matches 9 bases. The germline V gene encodes CDR1 SGHDT and CDR2 YYEEEE. The CDR3 spans 17 residues. Losses at the gene ends were 0 bases for V and 2 bases for J; bases not matched to a gene: 5. Filled out from reference TRBV5-6 and TRBJ2-2, the complete variable domain reads DAGVTQSPTHLIKTRGQQVTLRCSPKSGHDTVSWYQQALGQGPQFIFQYYEEEERQRGNFPDRFSGHQFPNYSSELNVNALLLGDSALYLCASSLGLAGTNTGELFFGEGSRLTVL.

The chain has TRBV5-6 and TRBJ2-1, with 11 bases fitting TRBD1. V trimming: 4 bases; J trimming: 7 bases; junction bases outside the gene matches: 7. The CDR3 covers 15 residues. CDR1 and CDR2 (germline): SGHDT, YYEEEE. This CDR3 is CASSPVGQGANEQFF. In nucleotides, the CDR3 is TGTGCCAGCAGCCCGGTCGGACAGGGGGCGAATGAGCAGTTCTTC.

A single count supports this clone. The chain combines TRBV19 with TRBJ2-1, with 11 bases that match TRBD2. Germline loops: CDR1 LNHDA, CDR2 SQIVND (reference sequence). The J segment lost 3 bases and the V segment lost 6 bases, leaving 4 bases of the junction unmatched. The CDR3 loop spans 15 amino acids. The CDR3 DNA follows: TGTGCCAGTAGAACAACTAGCGGGAGCTACAATGAGCAGTTCTTC. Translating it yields CASRTTSGSYNEQFF. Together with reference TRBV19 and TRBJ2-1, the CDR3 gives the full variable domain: DGGITQSPKYLFRKEGQNVTLSCEQNLNHDAMYWYRQDPGQGLRLIYYSQIVNDFQKGDIAEGYSVSREKKESFPLTVTSAQKNPTAFYLCASRTTSGSYNEQFFGPGTRLTVL.

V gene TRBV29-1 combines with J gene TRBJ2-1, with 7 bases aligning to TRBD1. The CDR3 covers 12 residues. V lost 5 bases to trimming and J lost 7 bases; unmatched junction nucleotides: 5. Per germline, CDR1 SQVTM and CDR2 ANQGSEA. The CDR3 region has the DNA TGCAGCGTTAAACGACAGGGTAATGAGCAGTTCTTC. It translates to CSVKRQGNEQFF.